This TCR beta chain was obtained from a study of identical twins. TCRdb re-called the 5' RACE reads with MiXCR, one entry per CDR3 protein. The repertoire consists of about 470,000 distinct CDR3 sequences, with 24% occurring once and the leading ten covering over 2.5%. Trimming cost V 4 bases and J 2 bases, with 12 bases left between them. Per germline, CDR1 SGHRS and CDR2 YFSETQ. This CDR3 is built from 15 residues. No donor was unhealthy or non-Caucasian. These data also featured in a second study, about T cells expressing NK-cell markers. From that report: Among the experiments, several used an anti-gamma-delta TCR antibody to restrict sorting to alpha-beta TCR T cells.

The TCR was taken from a woman between 18 and 30 years old in good health. The material sequenced was CD4+ T cells sorted from blood. The rearrangement joins TRBV5-1 to TRBJ2-2; D may match TRBD1 or TRBD2 (5 bases each). CDR3 sequence: CASSQGVPNTGELFF. The CDR3, as DNA: TGCGCCAGCAGCCAGGGAGTCCCTAACACCGGGGAGCTGTTTTTT.